Listed below are T cell receptor beta chains from one sample, sequenced in a study of blood T cell repertoires in COVID-19. Assay: immunoSEQ multiplex PCR; the TCRdb copy retains only in-frame clones and omits some. The sample contains roughly 250,000 clones, about 88% of which appear only once. The source material was peripheral blood. The receptors were sampled from a man between 60 and 70 years old who had recovered from COVID-19. Both conserved end residues are part of each CDR3. D genes are given only for firm matches. Clone size is stated in some rows and not others, as once, few, many or a class when expanded.

D: NA; size: NA; J: TRBJ2-5; length: 14; V: TRBV5-8; DNA: TGTGCCAGCAGCTTGTACTACAAAGGAGAGACCCAGTACTTC; CDR3: CASSLYYKGETQYF
D: TRBD2; size: NA; J: TRBJ2-7; length: 17; V: TRBV2; DNA: TGTGCCAGCAGTGAAGCGCTCCTCGGGGGGGCGTTCTACGAGCAGTACTTC; CDR3: CASSEALLGGAFYEQYF
D: TRBD2; size: NA; J: TRBJ2-5; length: 15; V: TRBV11-2; DNA: TGTGCCAGCAGCTTAGATTACCTAGCGGGAGAGACCCAGTACTTC; CDR3: CASSLDYLAGETQYF
D: TRBD1; size: NA; J: TRBJ1-2; length: 14; V: TRBV6-4; DNA: TGTGCCAGCAGTGTTGAACAGGGGGCCTATGGCTACACCTTC; CDR3: CASSVEQGAYGYTF
D: TRBD1; size: NA; J: TRBJ2-7; length: 13; V: TRBV13; DNA: TGTGCCAGCAGCCCTAAGACAGGGGGGAAGCAGTACTTC; CDR3: CASSPKTGGKQYF
D: NA; size: NA; J: TRBJ2-7; length: 13; V: TRBV11-2; DNA: TGTGCCAGCAGCAACGGGATTAACCCCGAGCAGTACTTC; CDR3: CASSNGINPEQYF
D: NA; size: NA; J: TRBJ2-2; length: 14; V: TRBV7-9; DNA: TGTGCCAGCAGTTGGACAGTTAACACCGGGGAGCTGTTTTTT; CDR3: CASSWTVNTGELFF
D: NA; size: once; J: TRBJ2-1; length: 14; V: TRBV19; DNA: TGTGCCAGTAGTATTACTAGTCAGCACAATGAGCAGTTCTTC; CDR3: CASSITSQHNEQFF
D: TRBD1; size: few; J: TRBJ1-6; length: 15; V: TRBV5-1; DNA: TGCGCCAGCAGCTCGGGACAGGGGGCATCTTTACCCCTCCACTTT; CDR3: CASSSGQGASLPLHF
D: NA; size: few; J: TRBJ1-2; length: 13; V: TRBV7-3; DNA: TGTGCCAGCAGCTTAGCAGCTAACTATGGCTACACCTTC; CDR3: CASSLAANYGYTF
D: TRBD2; size: NA; J: TRBJ2-7; length: 15; V: TRBV27; DNA: TGTGGGAACAGGGGCGGGACTAGCGGACCCTACGAGCAGTACTTC; CDR3: CGNRGGTSGPYEQYF
D: TRBD1; size: NA; J: TRBJ2-7; length: 14; V: TRBV5-5; DNA: TGTGCCAGCAGCCCGGGACAGGGATCCTACGAGCAGTACTTC; CDR3: CASSPGQGSYEQYF
D: TRBD1; size: NA; J: TRBJ2-3; length: 15; V: TRBV27; DNA: TGTGCCAGCAGTCGTCAGGGGGCGCCGGGGGATACGCAGTATTTT; CDR3: CASSRQGAPGDTQYF
D: NA; size: NA; J: TRBJ2-3; length: 17; V: TRBV7-8; DNA: TGTGCCAGCAGCTCAGTGGTGGGGGGGCGATACACAGATACGCAGTATTTT; CDR3: CASSSVVGGRYTDTQYF
D: TRBD2; size: NA; J: TRBJ2-3; length: 15; V: TRBV6-4; DNA: TGTGCCAGCAGCTTCCTAGCGGAGGGTACAGATACGCAGTATTTT; CDR3: CASSFLAEGTDTQYF
D: NA; size: NA; J: TRBJ2-7; length: 12; V: TRBV5-1; DNA: TGCGCCAGCAGCTTGCCAGCCTACGAGCAGTACTTC; CDR3: CASSLPAYEQYF
D: TRBD2; size: NA; J: TRBJ2-7; length: 16; V: TRBV3-1/TRBV3-2; DNA: TGTGCCAGCAGCCAAGCCCATAGCGGGGGGGCACGGGAGCAGTACTTC; CDR3: CASSQAHSGGAREQYF
D: TRBD1; size: NA; J: TRBJ1-4; length: 14; V: TRBV28; DNA: TGTGCCAGCACCCTCGGGACAGGGGATGAAAAACTGTTTTTT; CDR3: CASTLGTGDEKLFF
D: NA; size: NA; J: TRBJ2-5; length: 16; V: TRBV5-6; DNA: TGTGCCAGCAGCTTGGGGCCGACTGGACAAGTGGAGACCCAGTACTTC; CDR3: CASSLGPTGQVETQYF
D: NA; size: NA; J: TRBJ1-3; length: 15; V: TRBV3-1/TRBV3-2; DNA: TGTGCCAGCAGCCAAGACAACAACTCTGGAAACACCATATATTTT; CDR3: CASSQDNNSGNTIYF
D: NA; size: NA; J: TRBJ2-3; length: 16; V: TRBV6-2/TRBV6-3; DNA: TGTGCCAGCAGTTACCTATCGGGGGTCTACACAGATACGCAGTATTTT; CDR3: CASSYLSGVYTDTQYF
D: NA; size: NA; J: TRBJ2-2; length: 20; V: TRBV21-1; DNA: TGTGCCAGCAGCAAAGAAGCGAGGACAGGGAAACGACGTGACACCGGGGAGCTGTTTTTT; CDR3: CASSKEARTGKRRDTGELFF
D: NA; size: NA; J: TRBJ1-2; length: 14; V: TRBV24-1; DNA: TGTGCCACCAGTGATGCATCGACAGGCTATGGCTACACCTTC; CDR3: CATSDASTGYGYTF
D: NA; size: NA; J: TRBJ2-3; length: 14; V: TRBV9; DNA: TGTGCCAGCAGCGCGCCGGGACTCACAGATACGCAGTATTTT; CDR3: CASSAPGLTDTQYF
D: NA; size: once; J: TRBJ2-7; length: 13; V: TRBV19; DNA: TGTGCCAGTAGCAGAGGGGGAAGGAACGAGCAGTACTTC; CDR3: CASSRGGRNEQYF
D: NA; size: NA; J: TRBJ1-5; length: 15; V: TRBV4-1; DNA: TGCGCCAGCAGCCAAGCCCTGTATAGCAATCAGCCCCAGCATTTT; CDR3: CASSQALYSNQPQHF
D: NA; size: NA; J: TRBJ1-2; length: 12; V: TRBV11-2; DNA: TGTGCCAGCAGCTTAGAGAGTTACGGCTACACCTTC; CDR3: CASSLESYGYTF
D: TRBD1; size: NA; J: TRBJ2-7; length: 14; V: TRBV6-5; DNA: TGTGCCAGCAGCGACCGGACAGGAAGCTACGAGCAGTACTTC; CDR3: CASSDRTGSYEQYF
D: TRBD2; size: once; J: TRBJ2-5; length: 17; V: TRBV7-7; DNA: TGTGCTAGCAGCCCGACTAGCGGGGGGCGTCACCCAGAGACCCAGTACTTC; CDR3: CASSPTSGGRHPETQYF
D: NA; size: NA; J: TRBJ2-1; length: 16; V: TRBV5-8; DNA: TGTGCCAGCAGCTTAGTTTCCGTTGGGGGGAAGAATGAGCAGTTCTTC; CDR3: CASSLVSVGGKNEQFF
D: TRBD1; size: NA; J: TRBJ1-2; length: 15; V: TRBV7-8; DNA: TGTGCCAGCAGCTTAGGGGACAGTATCGTCTATGGCTACACCTTC; CDR3: CASSLGDSIVYGYTF
D: NA; size: NA; J: TRBJ1-5; length: 15; V: TRBV6-5; DNA: TGTGCCAGCAGCGCCGTCAGGGCTCGCAATCAGCCCCAGCATTTT; CDR3: CASSAVRARNQPQHF
D: NA; size: NA; J: TRBJ2-7; length: 15; V: TRBV29-1; DNA: TGCAGCGTTGGCATCACACGGGGTCAACCCTACGAGCAGTACTTC; CDR3: CSVGITRGQPYEQYF
D: TRBD2; size: once; J: TRBJ2-3; length: 18; V: TRBV9; DNA: TGTGCCAGCAGCGTCGGACTAGCGGGGGGCCTCAGCACAGATACGCAGTATTTT; CDR3: CASSVGLAGGLSTDTQYF
D: NA; size: once; J: TRBJ2-6; length: 16; V: TRBV9; DNA: TGTGCCAGCAGCGCGCGAGTGGGGGCTGGCGCCAACGTCCTGACTTTC; CDR3: CASSARVGAGANVLTF
D: NA; size: once; J: TRBJ1-2; length: 14; V: TRBV5-5; DNA: TGTGCCAGCAGCTTGTCGGGCAGGGCGAATGGCTACACCTTC; CDR3: CASSLSGRANGYTF
D: NA; size: once; J: TRBJ2-3; length: 16; V: TRBV6-6; DNA: TGTGCCAGCAGTAGGGGAAGGGGGGGTACCCTTTCCACGCAGTATTTT; CDR3: CASSRGRGGTLSTQYF
D: TRBD1; size: NA; J: TRBJ1-1; length: 14; V: TRBV5-1; DNA: TGCGCCAGCAGCGCGGGACAGGGGCTCTTAAAAGCTTTCTTT; CDR3: CASSAGQGLLKAFF
D: NA; size: NA; J: TRBJ2-5; length: 13; V: TRBV13; DNA: TGTGCCAGCAGCTTACGACTAGTGGGGACCCAGTACTTC; CDR3: CASSLRLVGTQYF
D: TRBD1; size: NA; J: TRBJ1-2; length: 15; V: TRBV19; DNA: TGTGCCAGTAGTACAGGACGGGACAGACACTATGGCTACACCTTC; CDR3: CASSTGRDRHYGYTF